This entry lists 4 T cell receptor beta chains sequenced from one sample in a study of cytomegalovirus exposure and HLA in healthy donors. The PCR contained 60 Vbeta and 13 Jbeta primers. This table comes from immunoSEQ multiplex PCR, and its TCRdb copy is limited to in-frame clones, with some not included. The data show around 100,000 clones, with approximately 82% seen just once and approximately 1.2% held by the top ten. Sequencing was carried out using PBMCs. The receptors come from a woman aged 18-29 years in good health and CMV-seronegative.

The CDR3 sequence: CASSLLQGEGYEQYF. The CDR3 DNA follows: TGTGCCAGCAGCTTATTACAGGGGGAAGGCTACGAGCAGTACTTC. This chain joins TRBV11-1 and TRBJ2-7; 8 positions agree with TRBD1. Germline loops: CDR1 SGHAT, CDR2 FQDESV (reference sequence). The CDR3 has 15 residues. After removal of 2 bases from V and 3 bases from J, the junction contained 6 bases not matched to a gene.

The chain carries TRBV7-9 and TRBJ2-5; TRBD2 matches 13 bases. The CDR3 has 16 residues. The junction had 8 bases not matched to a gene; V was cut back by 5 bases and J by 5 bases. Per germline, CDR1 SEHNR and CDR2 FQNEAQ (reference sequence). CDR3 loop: CASSPGLAGSGETQYF. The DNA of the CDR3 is TGTGCCAGCAGCCCGGGACTAGCGGGGTCCGGGGAGACCCAGTACTTC.

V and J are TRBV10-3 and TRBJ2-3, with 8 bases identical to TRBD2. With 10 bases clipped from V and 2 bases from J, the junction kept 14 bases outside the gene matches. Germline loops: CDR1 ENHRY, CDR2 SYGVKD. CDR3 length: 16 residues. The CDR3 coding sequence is TGTGCCACCCTAAACTTACTAGCGGATCCCACAGATACGCAGTATTTT. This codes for CATLNLLADPTDTQYF.

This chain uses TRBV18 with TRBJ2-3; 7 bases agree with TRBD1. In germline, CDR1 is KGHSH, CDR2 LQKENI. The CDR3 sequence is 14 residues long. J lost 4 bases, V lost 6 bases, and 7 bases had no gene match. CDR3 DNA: TGTGCCAGCTCGGGGACAGTCGACGCAGATACGCAGTATTTT. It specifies CASSGTVDADTQYF.